This TCR beta chain stems from a study of T cells in Graves' hyperthyroidism and ophthalmopathy. Overall study findings and caveats: The model anticipated ophthalmopathy a median approximately 6.6 months pre-onset.

TCR beta CDR3 regions were amplified from RNA transcripts. RT-PCR in the first round (using the HTBI primer set) targeted the TCR CDR3. From the multiplex PCR reads, TCRdb called clonotypes with MiXCR, one entry per CDR3 protein. This sample has roughly 650,000 distinct CDR3 sequences, with approximately 16% found just once. The CDR3 extends over 14 amino acids. Germline values: CDR1 LGHDT, CDR2 YNNKEL (reference sequence). The V end was cut by 4 bases, the J end by 6 bases, with 15 bases between. This clonotype has at least ten counts. Its antigen is currently unknown. Subjects with ophthalmopathy showed a Clinical Activity Score no lower than 3, a NOSPECS grade no lower than 4, and a duration shorter than 3 months. Orbital computed tomography, thyroid ultrasound, serum thyroxine and TRAb, and clinical symptoms together informed the diagnoses.

Input material: blood. The receptor was isolated from a woman in her forties with Graves' ophthalmopathy. J is TRBJ1-2 and V is TRBV3-1; a weak D match, TRBD1 (6 bases). CDR3 sequence (DNA): TGTGCCAGCAGCCTATTCTCAACAGGGAATGGCTACACCTTC. Amino acid sequence: CASSLFSTGNGYTF.